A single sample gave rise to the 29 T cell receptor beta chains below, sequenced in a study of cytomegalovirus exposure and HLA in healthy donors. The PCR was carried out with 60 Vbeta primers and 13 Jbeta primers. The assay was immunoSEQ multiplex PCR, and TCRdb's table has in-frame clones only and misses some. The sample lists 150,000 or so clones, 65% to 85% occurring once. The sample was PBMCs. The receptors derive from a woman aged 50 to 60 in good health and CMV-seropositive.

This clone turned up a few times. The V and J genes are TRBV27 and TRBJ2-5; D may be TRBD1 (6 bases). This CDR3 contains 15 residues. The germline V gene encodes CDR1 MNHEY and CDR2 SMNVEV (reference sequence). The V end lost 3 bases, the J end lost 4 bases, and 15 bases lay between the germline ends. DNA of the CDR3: TGTGCCAGCAGTTTCTCACAGGGTCGCCCAGAGACCCAGTACTTC. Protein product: CASSFSQGRPETQYF.

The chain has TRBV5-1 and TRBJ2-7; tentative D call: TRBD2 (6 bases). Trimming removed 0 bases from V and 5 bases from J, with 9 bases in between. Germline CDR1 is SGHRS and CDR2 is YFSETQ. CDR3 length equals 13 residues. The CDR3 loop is CASSLGAGHEQYF. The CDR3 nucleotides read TGCGCCAGCAGCTTGGGGGCGGGGCACGAGCAGTACTTC.

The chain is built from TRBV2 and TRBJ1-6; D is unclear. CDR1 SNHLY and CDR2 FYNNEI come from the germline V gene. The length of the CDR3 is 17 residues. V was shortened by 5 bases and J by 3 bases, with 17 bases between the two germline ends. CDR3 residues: CASSNQAPFNYNSPLHF. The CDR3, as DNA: TGTGCCAGCAGTAATCAGGCCCCGTTTAACTATAATTCACCCCTCCACTTT. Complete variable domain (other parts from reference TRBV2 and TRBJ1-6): EPEVTQTPSHQVTQMGQEVILRCVPISNHLYFYWYRQILGQKVEFLVSFYNNEISEKSEIFDDQFSVERPDGSNFTLKIRSTKLEDSAMYFCASSNQAPFNYNSPLHFGNGTRLTVT.

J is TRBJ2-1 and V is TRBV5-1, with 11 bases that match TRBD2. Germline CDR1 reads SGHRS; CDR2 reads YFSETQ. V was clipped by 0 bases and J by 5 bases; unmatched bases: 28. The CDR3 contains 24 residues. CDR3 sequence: CASSLVRGTPFGSSGRSPNNEQFF. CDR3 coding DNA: TGCGCCAGCAGCTTGGTTCGGGGGACCCCCTTCGGATCTAGCGGGAGGTCCCCTAACAATGAGCAGTTCTTC.

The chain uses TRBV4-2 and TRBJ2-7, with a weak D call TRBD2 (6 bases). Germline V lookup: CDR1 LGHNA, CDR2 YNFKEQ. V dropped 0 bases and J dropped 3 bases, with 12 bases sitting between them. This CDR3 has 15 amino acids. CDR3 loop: CASSQEGGVSYEQYF. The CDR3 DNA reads TGTGCCAGCAGCCAAGAAGGAGGGGTTAGCTACGAGCAGTACTTC.

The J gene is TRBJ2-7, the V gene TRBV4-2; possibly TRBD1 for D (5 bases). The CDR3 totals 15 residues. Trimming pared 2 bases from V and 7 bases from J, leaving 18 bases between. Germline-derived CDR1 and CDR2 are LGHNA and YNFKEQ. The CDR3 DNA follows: TGTGCCAGCAGCCAAAAACAGGAACTCTTGAGGGAGCAGTACTTC. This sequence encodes CASSQKQELLREQYF.

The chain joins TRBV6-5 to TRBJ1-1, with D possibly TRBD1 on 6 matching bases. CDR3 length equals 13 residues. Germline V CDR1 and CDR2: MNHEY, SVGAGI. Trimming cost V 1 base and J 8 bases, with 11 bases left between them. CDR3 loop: CASSYLVGTEAFF. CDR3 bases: TGTGCCAGCAGTTACTTGGTTGGGACAGAAGCTTTCTTT.

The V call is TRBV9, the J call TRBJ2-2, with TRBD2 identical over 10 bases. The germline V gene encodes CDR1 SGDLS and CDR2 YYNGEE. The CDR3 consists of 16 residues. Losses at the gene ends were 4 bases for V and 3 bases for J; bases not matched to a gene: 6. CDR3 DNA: TGTGCCAGCAGCCCCCTAGCGGGGGTCTACACCGGGGAGCTGTTTTTT. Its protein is CASSPLAGVYTGELFF.

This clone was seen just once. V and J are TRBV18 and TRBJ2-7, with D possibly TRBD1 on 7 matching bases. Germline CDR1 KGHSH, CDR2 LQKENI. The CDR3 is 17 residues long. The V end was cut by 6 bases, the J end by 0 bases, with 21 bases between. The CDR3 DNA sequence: TGTGCCAGCTCCAGAAATCGACAGGGACTGGGCTCCTACGAGCAGTACTTC. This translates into CASSRNRQGLGSYEQYF.

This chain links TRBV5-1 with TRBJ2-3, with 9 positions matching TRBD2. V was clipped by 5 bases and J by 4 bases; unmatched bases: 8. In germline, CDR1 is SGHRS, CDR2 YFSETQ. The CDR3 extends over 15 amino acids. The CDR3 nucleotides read TGCGCCAGCAGTGGCGGGGGGGGCCGCGCAGATACGCAGTATTTT. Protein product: CASSGGGGRADTQYF.

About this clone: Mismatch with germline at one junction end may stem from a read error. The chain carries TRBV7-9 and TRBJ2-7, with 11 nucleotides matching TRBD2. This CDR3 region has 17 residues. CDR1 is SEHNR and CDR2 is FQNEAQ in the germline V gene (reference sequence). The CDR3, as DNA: TGTTCCAGCAGCCCCCCCCAACTAGCGGGGGTACCCCCGGTGCAGTACTTC. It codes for CSSSPPQLAGVPPVQYF.

The chain's CDR3 is CASRLTGLAEAFF. The CDR3 DNA follows: TGTGCCAGTAGACTTACAGGGCTGGCTGAAGCTTTCTTT. The chain recombines TRBV19 with TRBJ1-1, with a tentative D call TRBD1 (6 bases). Looked up from germline, CDR1 is LNHDA and CDR2 is SQIVND (reference sequence). Between the trimmed V and J ends, which lost 6 bases and 6 bases, there was a span of 14 bases. The CDR3 runs to 13 residues.

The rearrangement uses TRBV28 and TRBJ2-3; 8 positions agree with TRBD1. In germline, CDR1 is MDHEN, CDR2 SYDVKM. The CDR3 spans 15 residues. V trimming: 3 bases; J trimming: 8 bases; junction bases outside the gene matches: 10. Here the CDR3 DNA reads TGTGCCAGCAGTTTGGGGACAGGCACTGGGGGTACGCAGTATTTT. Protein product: CASSLGTGTGGTQYF.

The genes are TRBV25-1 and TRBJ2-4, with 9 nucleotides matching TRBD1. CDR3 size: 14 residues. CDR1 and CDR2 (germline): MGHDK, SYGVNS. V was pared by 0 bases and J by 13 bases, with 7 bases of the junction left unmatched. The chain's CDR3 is CASSEYGGQGPQYF. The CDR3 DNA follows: TGTGCCAGCAGTGAATACGGGGGACAGGGCCCACAGTACTTC.

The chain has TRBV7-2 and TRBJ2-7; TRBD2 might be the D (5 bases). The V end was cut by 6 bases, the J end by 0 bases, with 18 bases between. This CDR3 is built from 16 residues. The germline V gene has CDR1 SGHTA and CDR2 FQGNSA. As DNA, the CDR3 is TGTGCCAGCAGTTATGGTTCGGGGAAGAGCTCCTACGAGCAGTACTTC. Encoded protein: CASSYGSGKSSYEQYF. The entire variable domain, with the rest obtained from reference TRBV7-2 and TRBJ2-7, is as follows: GAGVSQSPSNKVTEKGKDVELRCDPISGHTALYWYRQSLGQGLEFLIYFQGNSAPDKSGLPSDRFSAERTGGSVSTLTIQRTQQEDSAVYLCASSYGSGKSSYEQYFGPGTRLTVT.

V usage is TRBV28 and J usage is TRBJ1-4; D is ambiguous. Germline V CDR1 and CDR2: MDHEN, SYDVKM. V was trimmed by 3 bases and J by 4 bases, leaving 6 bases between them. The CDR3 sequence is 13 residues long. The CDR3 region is CASSFLYNEKLFF. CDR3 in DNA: TGTGCCAGCAGTTTCCTTTATAATGAAAAACTGTTTTTT.

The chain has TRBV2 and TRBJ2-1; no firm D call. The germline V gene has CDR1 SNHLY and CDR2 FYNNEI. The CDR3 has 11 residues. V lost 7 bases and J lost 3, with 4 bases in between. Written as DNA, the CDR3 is TGTGCCAGCAACTACTACAATGAGCAGTTCTTC. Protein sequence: CASNYYNEQFF. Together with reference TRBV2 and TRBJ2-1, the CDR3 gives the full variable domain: EPEVTQTPSHQVTQMGQEVILRCVPISNHLYFYWYRQILGQKVEFLVSFYNNEISEKSEIFDDQFSVERPDGSNFTLKIRSTKLEDSAMYFCASNYYNEQFFGPGTRLTVL.

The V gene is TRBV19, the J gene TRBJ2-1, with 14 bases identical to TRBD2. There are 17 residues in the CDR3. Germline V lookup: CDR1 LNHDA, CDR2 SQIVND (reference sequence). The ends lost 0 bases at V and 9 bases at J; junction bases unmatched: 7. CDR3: CASSIDLGTSGSGEQFF. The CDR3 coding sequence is TGTGCCAGTAGTATAGACCTTGGGACTAGCGGGAGTGGTGAGCAGTTCTTC.

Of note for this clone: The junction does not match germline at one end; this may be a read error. The CDR3 coding sequence is TGTTCCAGTCTAACCACCGATGGCTACACCTTC. This encodes CSSLTTDGYTF. V usage is TRBV7-9 and J usage is TRBJ1-2, with D hard to call. The germline V gene encodes CDR1 SEHNR and CDR2 FQNEAQ (reference sequence). This CDR3 is built from 11 residues.

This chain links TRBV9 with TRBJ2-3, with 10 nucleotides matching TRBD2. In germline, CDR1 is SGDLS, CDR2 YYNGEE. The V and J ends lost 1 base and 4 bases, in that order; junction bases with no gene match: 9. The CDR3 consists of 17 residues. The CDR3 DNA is TGTGCCAGCAGCGTACCCAGAACTAGCGGGACCTCAGATACGCAGTATTTT. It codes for CASSVPRTSGTSDTQYF.

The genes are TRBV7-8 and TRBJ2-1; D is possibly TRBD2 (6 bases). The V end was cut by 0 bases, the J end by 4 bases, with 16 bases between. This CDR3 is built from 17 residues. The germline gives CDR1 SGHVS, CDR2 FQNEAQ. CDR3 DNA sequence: TGTGCCAGCAGCTTAGCGGGGTTTGGCGGGGCGTACAATGAGCAGTTCTTC. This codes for CASSLAGFGGAYNEQFF.

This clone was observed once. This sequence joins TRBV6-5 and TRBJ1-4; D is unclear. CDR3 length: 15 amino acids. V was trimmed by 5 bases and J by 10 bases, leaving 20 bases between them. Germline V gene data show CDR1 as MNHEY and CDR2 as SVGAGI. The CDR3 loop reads CASSPRTSLPGKLFF. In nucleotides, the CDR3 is TGTGCCAGCAGTCCCCGGACTTCTTTACCTGGAAAACTGTTTTTT.

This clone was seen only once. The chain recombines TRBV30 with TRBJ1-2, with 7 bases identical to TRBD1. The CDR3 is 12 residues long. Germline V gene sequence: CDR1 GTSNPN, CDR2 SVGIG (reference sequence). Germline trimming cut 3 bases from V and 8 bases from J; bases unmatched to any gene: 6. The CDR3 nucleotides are TGTGCCTGGAGCGCTTCGACAGGGGGCTACACCTTC. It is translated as CAWSASTGGYTF.

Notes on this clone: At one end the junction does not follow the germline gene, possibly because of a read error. The CDR3 nucleotides are TGTTCCAGCACCCTCCCCGGGCGGGGGGCGAACACCGGGGAGCTGTTTTTT. It codes for CSSTLPGRGANTGELFF. J is TRBJ2-2 and V is TRBV7-9; 8 bases line up with TRBD2. Germline lookup yields CDR1 SEHNR and CDR2 FQNEAQ (reference sequence). This CDR3 spans 17 amino acids. The whole variable domain, remainder taken from reference TRBV7-9 and TRBJ2-2, is DTGVSQNPRHKITKRGQNVTFRCDPISEHNRLYWYRQTLGQGPEFLTYFQNEAQLEKSRLLSDRFSAERPKGSFSTLEIQRTEQGDSAMYLCSSTLPGRGANTGELFFGEGSRLTVL.

CDR3 nucleotide sequence: TGTGCCTGGCACGGGGGGGATGGTGAGCAGTTCTTC. Translating gives CAWHGGDGEQFF. V and J are TRBV30 and TRBJ2-1; 8 bases align to TRBD2. This CDR3 region has 12 residues. V lost 5 bases and J lost 9; bases outside the gene matches: 6. Germline assignment: CDR1 GTSNPN and CDR2 SVGIG (reference sequence).

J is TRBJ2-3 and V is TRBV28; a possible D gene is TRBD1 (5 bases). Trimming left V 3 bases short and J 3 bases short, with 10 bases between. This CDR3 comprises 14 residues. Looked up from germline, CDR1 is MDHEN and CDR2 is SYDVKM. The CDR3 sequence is CASSLGQPTDTQYF. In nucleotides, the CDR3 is TGTGCCAGCAGTTTGGGGCAGCCGACAGATACGCAGTATTTT.

The CDR3 is CASSYSDRTTHSPLHF. The CDR3 coding sequence is TGTGCCAGCAGTTACTCGGACAGGACCACTCATTCACCCCTCCACTTT. V and J are TRBV6-5 and TRBJ1-6, with 7 bases aligning to TRBD1. Trimming at V came to 0 bases and at J to 8 bases, leaving 7 bases not matched to a gene. Germline V gene sequence: CDR1 MNHEY, CDR2 SVGAGI. The CDR3 is 16 residues long.

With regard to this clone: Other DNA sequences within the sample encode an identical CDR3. The CDR3 region is CASSLGGQGNEKLFF. Here the CDR3 DNA reads TGTGCCAGCAGCTTAGGGGGACAGGGGAATGAAAAACTGTTTTTT. The chain recombines TRBV7-9 with TRBJ1-4; the match to TRBD1 covers 10 bases. CDR3 size: 15 residues. The germline V gene encodes CDR1 SEHNR and CDR2 FQNEAQ (reference sequence). With V trimmed by 1 base and J by 5 bases, 1 base remained unmatched.

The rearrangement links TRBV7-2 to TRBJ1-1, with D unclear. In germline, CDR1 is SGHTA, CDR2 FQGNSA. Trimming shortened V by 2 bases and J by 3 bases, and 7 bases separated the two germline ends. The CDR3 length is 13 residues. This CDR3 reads CASSLKPDTEAFF. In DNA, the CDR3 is TGTGCCAGCAGCTTAAAGCCTGACACTGAAGCTTTCTTT.